This T cell receptor (beta chain) was observed in a study of T cell changes during pregnancy in multiple sclerosis. Sequencing used immunoSEQ multiplex PCR; TCRdb keeps in-frame clones, though not all of them. The table records about 89,000 clones, 90% to 95% of them present only once. This clone was seen a single time. Germline assignment: CDR1 SSHAT and CDR2 FNYEAQ (reference sequence). CDR3 size: 16 residues. After removal of 4 bases from V and 4 bases from J, the junction contained 6 bases not matched to a gene. This receptor was identified in a female donor with multiple sclerosis, enrolled in a pregnancy study. The sample here was peripheral blood, taken in the third trimester of pregnancy. The chain combines TRBV7-7 with TRBJ2-1, with 11 bases that match TRBD2. CDR3: CASSSPTSGAYNEQFF. The CDR3 bases are TGTGCCAGCAGCTCTCCGACTAGCGGGGCATACAATGAGCAGTTCTTC.